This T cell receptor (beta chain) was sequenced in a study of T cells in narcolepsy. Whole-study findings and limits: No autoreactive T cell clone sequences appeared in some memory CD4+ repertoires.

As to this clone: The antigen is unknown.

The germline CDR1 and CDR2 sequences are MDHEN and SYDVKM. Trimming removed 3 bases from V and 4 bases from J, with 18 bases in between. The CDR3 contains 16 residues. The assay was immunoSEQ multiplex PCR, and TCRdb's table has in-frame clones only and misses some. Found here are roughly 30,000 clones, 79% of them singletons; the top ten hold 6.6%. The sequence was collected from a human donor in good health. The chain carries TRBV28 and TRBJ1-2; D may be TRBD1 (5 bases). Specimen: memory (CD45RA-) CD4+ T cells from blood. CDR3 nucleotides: TGTGCCAGCAGTTTGGTCCCGGGCAGGGAAGCCTATGGCTACACCTTC. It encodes CASSLVPGREAYGYTF.